These 7 T cell receptor beta chains share one sample of origin, sequenced in a study of blood T cell repertoires in COVID-19. Profiled with immunoSEQ multiplex PCR; TCRdb holds only in-frame clones, not every one. This sample has roughly 400,000 clones, with approximately 89% found just once. The sequencing input was PBMCs or T cells enriched from blood (not recorded which). The receptor set was obtained from a woman in her thirties or forties who had been exposed to COVID-19.

V gene TRBV6-5 combines with J gene TRBJ1-1, with a tentative D call TRBD1 (6 bases). The germline V gene has CDR1 MNHEY and CDR2 SVGAGI. Trimming stripped 3 bases from V and 4 bases from J, with 12 bases between. This CDR3 is built from 14 residues. CDR3 DNA: TGTGCCAGCAGTTATATCAGGGGTGGCACTGAAGCTTTCTTT. The encoded protein is CASSYIRGGTEAFF.

The rearrangement links TRBV10-3 to TRBJ1-4, with D hard to call. The CDR3 covers 13 residues. V was cut by 0 bases and J by 8 bases, with 7 bases left in between. Looked up from germline, CDR1 is ENHRY and CDR2 is SYGVKD. The CDR3 DNA is TGTGCCATCAGTGAGTCAAGCGGCGAAAAACTGTTTTTT. Translation gives CAISESSGEKLFF.

Only a few counts were recorded for this clone. CDR3 sequence (DNA): TGTGCCATCAGTGAGTCAGACAGGGGGAATTCACCCCTCCACTTT. It is translated as CAISESDRGNSPLHF. The chain links TRBV10-3 to TRBJ1-6; 9 nucleotides match TRBD1. This CDR3 region has 15 residues. With V trimmed by 0 bases and J by 7 bases, 1 base remained unmatched. The germline CDR1 and CDR2 sequences are ENHRY and SYGVKD.

J is TRBJ2-2 and V is TRBV24-1; 9 nucleotides line up with TRBD2. V gave up 5 bases and J gave up 5 bases; unmatched junction bases: 8. This CDR3 region has 16 residues. Germline CDR1 reads KGHDR; CDR2 reads SFDVKD. DNA for the CDR3: TGTGCCACCAGTGGTGTTAGCGGGAGTGGTACCGGGGAGCTGTTTTTT. Its protein is CATSGVSGSGTGELFF.

This clone occurred a few times. V is TRBV7-2 and J is TRBJ1-1; 11 bases match TRBD1. CDR1 is SGHTA and CDR2 is FQGNSA in the germline V gene. The trim removed 5 bases at V and 7 bases at J, leaving 9 bases unmatched. The CDR3 is made up of 15 amino acids. CDR3 coding DNA: TGTGCCAGCAGCAACCCTGGACAGGGGGCAGGTGAAGCTTTCTTT. As protein: CASSNPGQGAGEAFF. Drawing the rest from reference TRBV7-2 and TRBJ1-1, the complete variable domain is GAGVSQSPSNKVTEKGKDVELRCDPISGHTALYWYRQSLGQGLEFLIYFQGNSAPDKSGLPSDRFSAERTGGSVSTLTIQRTQQEDSAVYLCASSNPGQGAGEAFFGQGTRLTVV.

This chain joins TRBV19 and TRBJ1-2; 7 nucleotides agree with TRBD1. The CDR3 sequence is 15 residues long. The ends lost 5 bases at V and 8 bases at J; junction bases unmatched: 14. Per germline, CDR1 LNHDA and CDR2 SQIVND (reference sequence). The CDR3 DNA follows: TGTGCCAGTAGTTCACCGGGCTACAGGGGATACGGCTACACCTTC. Its protein is CASSSPGYRGYGYTF.

The chain joins TRBV3-1 (or the pseudogene TRBV3-2) to TRBJ2-2; 11 nucleotides line up with TRBD2. Germline V lookup: CDR1 LGHDT, CDR2 YNNKEL (reference sequence). The CDR3 is 16 amino acids. V gave up 1 base and J gave up 5 bases; unmatched junction bases: 3. CDR3 residues: CASSQGLAGPTGELFF. CDR3 in DNA: TGTGCCAGCAGCCAAGGACTAGCGGGGCCAACCGGGGAGCTGTTTTTT.